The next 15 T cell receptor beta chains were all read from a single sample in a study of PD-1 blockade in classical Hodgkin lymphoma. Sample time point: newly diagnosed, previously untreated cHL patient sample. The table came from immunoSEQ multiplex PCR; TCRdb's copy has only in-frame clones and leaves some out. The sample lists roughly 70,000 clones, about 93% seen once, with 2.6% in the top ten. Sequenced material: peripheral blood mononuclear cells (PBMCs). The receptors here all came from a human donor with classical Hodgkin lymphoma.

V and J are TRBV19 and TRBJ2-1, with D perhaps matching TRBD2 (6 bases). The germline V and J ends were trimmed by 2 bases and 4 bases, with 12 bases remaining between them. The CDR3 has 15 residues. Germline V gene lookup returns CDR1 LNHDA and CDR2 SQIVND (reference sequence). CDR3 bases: TGTGCCAGTAGTATAAGCGGGTTTCTGTACAATGAGCAGTTCTTC. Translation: CASSISGFLYNEQFF.

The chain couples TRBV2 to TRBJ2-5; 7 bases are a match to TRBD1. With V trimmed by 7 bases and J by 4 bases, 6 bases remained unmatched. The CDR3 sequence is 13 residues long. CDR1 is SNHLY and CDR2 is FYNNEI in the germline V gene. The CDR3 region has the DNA TGTGCCAGCACAGTGAGGGGGCGAGAGACCCAGTACTTC. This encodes CASTVRGRETQYF.

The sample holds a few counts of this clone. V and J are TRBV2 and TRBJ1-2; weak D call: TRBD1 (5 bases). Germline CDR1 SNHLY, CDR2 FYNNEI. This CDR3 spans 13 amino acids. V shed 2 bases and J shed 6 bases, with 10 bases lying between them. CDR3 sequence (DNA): TGTGCCAGCAGTGAATACCAGGGCGATGGCTACACCTTC. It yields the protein CASSEYQGDGYTF.

The CDR3 DNA follows: TGTGCCAGCAGTCTTCGGCCCGGGGAGCTGTTTTTT. Translated, it gives CASSLRPGELFF. The chain is built from TRBV2 and TRBJ2-2; D remains ambiguous. CDR1 and CDR2 from the germline V gene are SNHLY and FYNNEI. The germline V and J ends were trimmed by 5 bases and 6 bases, with 7 bases remaining between them. The CDR3 covers 12 residues.

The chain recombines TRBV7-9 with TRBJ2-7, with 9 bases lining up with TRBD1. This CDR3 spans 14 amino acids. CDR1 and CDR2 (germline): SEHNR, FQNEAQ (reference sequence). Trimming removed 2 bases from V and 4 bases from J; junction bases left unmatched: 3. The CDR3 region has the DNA TGTGCCAGCAGCTTAAGCGGGACAGGGTACGAGCAGTACTTC. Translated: CASSLSGTGYEQYF.

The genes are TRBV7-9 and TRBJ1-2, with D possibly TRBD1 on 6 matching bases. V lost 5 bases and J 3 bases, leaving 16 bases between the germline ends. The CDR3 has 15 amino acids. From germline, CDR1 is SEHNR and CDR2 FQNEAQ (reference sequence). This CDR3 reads CASSPAGAGDYGYTF. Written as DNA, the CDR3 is TGTGCCAGCAGCCCGGCGGGGGCGGGGGACTATGGCTACACCTTC.

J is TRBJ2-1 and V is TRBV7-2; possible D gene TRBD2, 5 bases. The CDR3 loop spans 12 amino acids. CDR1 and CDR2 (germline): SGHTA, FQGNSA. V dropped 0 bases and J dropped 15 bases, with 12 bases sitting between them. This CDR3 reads CASSLAAGGWFF. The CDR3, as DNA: TGTGCCAGCAGCTTAGCCGCTGGCGGGTGGTTCTTC.

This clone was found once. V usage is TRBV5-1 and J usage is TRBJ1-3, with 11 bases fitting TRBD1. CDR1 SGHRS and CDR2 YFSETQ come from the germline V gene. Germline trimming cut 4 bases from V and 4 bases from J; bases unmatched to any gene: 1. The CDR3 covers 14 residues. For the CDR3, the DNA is TGCGCCAGCAGCCGGACAGGGGGCGGAAACACCATATATTTT. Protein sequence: CASSRTGGGNTIYF. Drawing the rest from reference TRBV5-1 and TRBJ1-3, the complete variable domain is KAGVTQTPRYLIKTRGQQVTLSCSPISGHRSVSWYQQTPGQGLQFLFEYFSETQRNKGNFPGRFSGRQFSNSRSEMNVSTLELGDSALYLCASSRTGGGNTIYFGEGSWLTVV.

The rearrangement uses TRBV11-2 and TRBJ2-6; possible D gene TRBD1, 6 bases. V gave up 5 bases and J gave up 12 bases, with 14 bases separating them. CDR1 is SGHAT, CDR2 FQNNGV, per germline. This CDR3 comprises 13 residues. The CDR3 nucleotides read TGTGCCAGCAGCAAGGGGGTTCTAGGCGTCCTGACTTTC. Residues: CASSKGVLGVLTF.

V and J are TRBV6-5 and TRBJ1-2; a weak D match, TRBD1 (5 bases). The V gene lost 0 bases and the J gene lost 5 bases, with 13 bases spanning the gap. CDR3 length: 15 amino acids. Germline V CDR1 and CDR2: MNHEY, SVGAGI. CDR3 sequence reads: CASSYSRDRGYGYTF. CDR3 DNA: TGTGCCAGCAGTTACTCCCGGGACCGCGGGTATGGCTACACCTTC.

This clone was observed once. The CDR3 reads CATRTSGNNNEQFF. The CDR3 DNA reads as TGCGCCACCAGGACTAGCGGAAACAACAATGAGCAGTTCTTC. The chain is built from TRBV10-2 and TRBJ2-1; TRBD2 matches 10 bases. V was pared by 10 bases and J by 5 bases, with 8 bases of the junction left unmatched. Germline V gene sequence: CDR1 WSHSY, CDR2 SAAADI. CDR3 length: 14 residues.

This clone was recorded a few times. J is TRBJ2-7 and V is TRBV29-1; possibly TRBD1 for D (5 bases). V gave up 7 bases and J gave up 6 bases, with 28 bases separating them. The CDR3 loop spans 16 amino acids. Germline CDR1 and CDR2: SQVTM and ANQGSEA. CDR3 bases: TGCAGCGCGCTAAGTTCAGGGTTAGTGCCGGTTACCGAGCAGTACTTC. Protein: CSALSSGLVPVTEQYF.

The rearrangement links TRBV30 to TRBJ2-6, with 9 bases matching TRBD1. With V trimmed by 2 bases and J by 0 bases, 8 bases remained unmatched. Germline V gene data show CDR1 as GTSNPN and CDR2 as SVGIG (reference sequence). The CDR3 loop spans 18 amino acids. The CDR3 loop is CAWSRPGQGLSGANVLTF. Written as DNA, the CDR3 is TGTGCCTGGAGTCGCCCGGGACAGGGACTCTCTGGGGCCAACGTCCTGACTTTC.

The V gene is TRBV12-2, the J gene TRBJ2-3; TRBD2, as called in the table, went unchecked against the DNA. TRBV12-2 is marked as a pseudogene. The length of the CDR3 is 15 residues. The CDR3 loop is CASRFRDRNTDTQYF. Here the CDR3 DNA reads TGTGCAAGTCGCTTCCGGGATAGAAACACAGATACGCAGTATTTT.

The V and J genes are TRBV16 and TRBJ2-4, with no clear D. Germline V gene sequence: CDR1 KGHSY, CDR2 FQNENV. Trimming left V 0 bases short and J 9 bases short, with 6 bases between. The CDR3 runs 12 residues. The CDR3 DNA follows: TGTGCCAGCAGCCAATCGGTGGGCATTCAGTACTTC. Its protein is CASSQSVGIQYF.